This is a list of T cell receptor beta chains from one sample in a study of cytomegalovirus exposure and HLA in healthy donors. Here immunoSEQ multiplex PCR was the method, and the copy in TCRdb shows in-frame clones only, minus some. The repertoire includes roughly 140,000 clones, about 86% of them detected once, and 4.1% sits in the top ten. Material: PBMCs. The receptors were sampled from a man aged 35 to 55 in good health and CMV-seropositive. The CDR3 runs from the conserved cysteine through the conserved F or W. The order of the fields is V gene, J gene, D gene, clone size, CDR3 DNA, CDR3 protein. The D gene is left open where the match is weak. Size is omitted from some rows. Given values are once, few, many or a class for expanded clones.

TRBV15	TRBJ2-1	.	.	TGTGCCACCAGCAAAGAGGGGACTCGGCCAAGGGATGAGCAGTTCTTC	CATSKEGTRPRDEQFF
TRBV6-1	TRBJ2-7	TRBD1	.	TGTGCCAGCAGTGAAGGAAGGACAGGGACTTTC	CASSEGRTGTF
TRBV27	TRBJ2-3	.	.	TGTGCCAGCAGTTTATCCTCGGGGGTAGTCACAGATACGCAGTATTTT	CASSLSSGVVTDTQYF
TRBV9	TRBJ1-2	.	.	TGTGCCAGCAGCGTAGAGCCTGAGCGAAACTATGGCTACACCTTC	CASSVEPERNYGYTF
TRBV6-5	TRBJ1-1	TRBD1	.	TGTGCCAGCAGTCAACAGGGGGCGAACACTGAAGCTTTCTTT	CASSQQGANTEAFF
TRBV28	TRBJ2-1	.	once	TGTGCCAGCAGTTTATCATTAGGGGCCTCGGCGAACTATGAGCAGTTCTTC	CASSLSLGASANYEQFF
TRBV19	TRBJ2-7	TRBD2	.	TGTGCCAGTAGTACGCTCCCGGGGGGAAGGACCTACGAGCAGTACTTC	CASSTLPGGRTYEQYF
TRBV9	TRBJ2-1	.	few	TGTGCCAGCAGTGACCCTCGGGGTATCAATGAGCAGTTCTTC	CASSDPRGINEQFF
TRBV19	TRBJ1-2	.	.	TGTGCCAGTAGCATCGGGACAAATTTATATGGCTACACCTTC	CASSIGTNLYGYTF
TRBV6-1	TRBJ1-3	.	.	TGTGCCAGCAGTCAGGGGTCTCTCTCTGGAAACACCATATATTTT	CASSQGSLSGNTIYF
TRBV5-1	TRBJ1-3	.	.	TGCGCCAGCAGTGAGGCTGGAAACACCATATATTTT	CASSEAGNTIYF
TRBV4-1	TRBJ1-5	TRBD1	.	TGCGCCAGCAGCCAAGAGGTGGCCAGGGGGTCGAGCAATCAGCCCCAGCATTTT	CASSQEVARGSSNQPQHF
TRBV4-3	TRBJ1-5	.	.	TGCGCCAGCAGCCAAGCTCGAGGAACGGCCCAGCATTTT	CASSQARGTAQHF
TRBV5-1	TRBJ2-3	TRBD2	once	TGCGCCAGCAGCTTGGCCCGACTAGCGGGAGGAGTAGATACGCAGTATTTT	CASSLARLAGGVDTQYF
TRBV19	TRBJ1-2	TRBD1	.	TGTGCCAGTAGGCTGGGTGACAGGGGGTTGTTTCGTGATGGCTACACCTTC	CASRLGDRGLFRDGYTF
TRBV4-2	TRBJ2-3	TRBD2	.	TGTGCCAGCAGCGGACTAGCGGGGTTGACAGATACGCAGTATTTT	CASSGLAGLTDTQYF
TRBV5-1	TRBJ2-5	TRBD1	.	TGCGCCAGCAGCTGGACAGGGGAGGCAGAGACCCAGTACTTC	CASSWTGEAETQYF
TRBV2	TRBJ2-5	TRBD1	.	TGTGCCAGCAGTGTTTTGGGGACAGGGGGTCGGGAGACCCAGTACTTC	CASSVLGTGGRETQYF
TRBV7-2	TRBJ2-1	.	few	TGTGCCAGCAGCGCCGCAGCGGAGTTTTCCTACAATGAGCAGTTCTTC	CASSAAAEFSYNEQFF
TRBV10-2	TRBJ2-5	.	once	TGCGCCAGCAGTGAGACGCTCCAGGGGACCCAGTACTTC	CASSETLQGTQYF
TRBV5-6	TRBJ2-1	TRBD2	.	TGTGCCAGCGGGGGTGGAGCGGGGAGGAATGAGCAGTTCTTC	CASGGGAGRNEQFF
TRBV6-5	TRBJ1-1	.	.	TGTGCCAGCAGGCCACCCTGGGGGGGGTGGACTGAAGCTTTCTTT	CASRPPWGGWTEAFF
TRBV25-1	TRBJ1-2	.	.	TGTGCCAGCAGTCATACAGCTAACTATGGCTACACCTTC	CASSHTANYGYTF
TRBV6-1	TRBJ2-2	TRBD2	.	TGTGCCAGCAGTGGACCGGGGGGGAGTGGCAACACCGGGGAGCTGTTTTTT	CASSGPGGSGNTGELFF
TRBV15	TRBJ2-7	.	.	TGTGCCACCAGCAAGGGAGGTCAGGGGGTAGACGAGCAGTACTTC	CATSKGGQGVDEQYF
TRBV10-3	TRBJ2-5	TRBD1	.	TGTGCCATCAGTATTGGGACAGCCCAAGAGACCCAGTACTTC	CAISIGTAQETQYF
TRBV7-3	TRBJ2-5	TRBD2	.	TGTGCCAGCAGCTCGGGGGGAGGGGCTGGGACCCAGTACTTC	CASSSGGGAGTQYF
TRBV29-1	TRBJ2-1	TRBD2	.	TGCAGCGCGGGGGGGCCTCGGAATGAGCAGTTCTTC	CSAGGPRNEQFF
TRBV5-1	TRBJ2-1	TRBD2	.	TGCGCCAGCAGCTCCCTTAGCGGGGGTAACAATGAGCAGTTCTTC	CASSSLSGGNNEQFF
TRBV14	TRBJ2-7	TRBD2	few	TGTGCCAGCAGCCTCCGATTAGCGGGAGGACGATACGAGCAGTACTTC	CASSLRLAGGRYEQYF
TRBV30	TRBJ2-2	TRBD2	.	TGTGCCTTCAGGATTACTAGCGGGTCCGGGGAGCTGTTTTTT	CAFRITSGSGELFF
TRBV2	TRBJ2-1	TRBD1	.	TGTGCCAGCAGTGGGACAGGGTCGTCGACCTACAATGAGCAGTTCTTC	CASSGTGSSTYNEQFF
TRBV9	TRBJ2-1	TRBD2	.	TGTGCCAGCAGCGCCTCCGGGACTAGCGGGATGTACAATGAGCAGTTCTTC	CASSASGTSGMYNEQFF
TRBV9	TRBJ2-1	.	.	TGTGCCAGCAGCGTAAGACTCGCCTACGATGAGCAGTTCTTC	CASSVRLAYDEQFF
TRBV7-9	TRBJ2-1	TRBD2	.	TGTGCCAGCAGCTTGGGATCTTCCAGCGGGGGGCCGTACAATGAGCAGTTCTTC	CASSLGSSSGGPYNEQFF
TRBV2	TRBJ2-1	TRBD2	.	TGTGCCAGCAGTGTAACTAGCGGAACTCCAGAGCAGTTCTTC	CASSVTSGTPEQFF
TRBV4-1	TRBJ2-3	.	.	TGCGCCAGCAGCCCGAGATCAGGGGGCACAGATACGCAGTATTTT	CASSPRSGGTDTQYF
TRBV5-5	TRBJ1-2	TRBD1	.	TGTGCCAGCAGCTTGAGGGGACAGGTAGGTAACACCTTC	CASSLRGQVGNTF
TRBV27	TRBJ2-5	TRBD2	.	TGTGCCAGCAGTTCCTTAACCGGGTGGGCTAGCGGGGGCCAGGGAGGGACTTACCAAGAGACCCAGTACTTC	CASSSLTGWASGGQGGTYQETQYF
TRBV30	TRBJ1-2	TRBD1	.	TGTGCCTGGAGTAGAGGGCTGGGACAGGGATCCTATGGCTACACCTTC	CAWSRGLGQGSYGYTF
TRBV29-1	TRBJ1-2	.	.	TGCAGCGTTGGGGACCCGGCAGGGGATAACTATGGCTACACCTTC	CSVGDPAGDNYGYTF
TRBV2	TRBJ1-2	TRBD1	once	TGTGCCAGCAGCCTGACAGGGAGCGATTATGGCTACACCTTC	CASSLTGSDYGYTF
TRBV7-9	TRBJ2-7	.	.	TGTTCCAGCACCCCTTATGGGGACATGGCCTATGAGCAGTACTTC	CSSTPYGDMAYEQYF
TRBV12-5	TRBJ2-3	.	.	TGTGCTAGTGGTTTGGTACAGTCGGCGCCAGATACGCAGTATTTT	CASGLVQSAPDTQYF
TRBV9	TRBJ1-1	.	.	TGTGCCAGCAGCGTCCAGGATACTAACACTGAAGCTTTCTTT	CASSVQDTNTEAFF
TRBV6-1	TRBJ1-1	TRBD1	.	TGTGCCAGCCAGGATCTCAGGGGGCGCAGGACTGAAGCTTTCTTT	CASQDLRGRRTEAFF